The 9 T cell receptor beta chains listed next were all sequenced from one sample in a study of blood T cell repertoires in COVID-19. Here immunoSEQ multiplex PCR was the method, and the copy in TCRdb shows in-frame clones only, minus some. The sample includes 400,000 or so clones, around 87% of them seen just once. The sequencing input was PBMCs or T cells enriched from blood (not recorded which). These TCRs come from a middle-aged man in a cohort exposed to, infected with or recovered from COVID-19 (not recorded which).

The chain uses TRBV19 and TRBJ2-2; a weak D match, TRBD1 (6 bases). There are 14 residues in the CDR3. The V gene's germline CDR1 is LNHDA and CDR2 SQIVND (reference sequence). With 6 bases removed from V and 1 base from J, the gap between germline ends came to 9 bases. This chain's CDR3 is CASRRGMNTGELFF. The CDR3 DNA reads TGTGCCAGTAGAAGGGGGATGAACACCGGGGAGCTGTTTTTT.

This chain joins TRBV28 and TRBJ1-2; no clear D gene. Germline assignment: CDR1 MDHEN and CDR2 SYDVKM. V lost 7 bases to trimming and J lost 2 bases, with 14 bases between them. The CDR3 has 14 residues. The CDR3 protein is CASKFINRNYGYTF. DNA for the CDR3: TGTGCCAGCAAGTTTATAAACAGAAACTATGGCTACACCTTC.

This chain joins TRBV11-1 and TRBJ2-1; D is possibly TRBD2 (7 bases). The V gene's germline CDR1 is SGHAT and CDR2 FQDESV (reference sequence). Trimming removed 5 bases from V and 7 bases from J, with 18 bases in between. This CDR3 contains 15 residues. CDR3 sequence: CASSPGGGSQNEQFF. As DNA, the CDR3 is TGTGCCAGCAGCCCCGGGGGCGGGAGCCAAAATGAGCAGTTCTTC.

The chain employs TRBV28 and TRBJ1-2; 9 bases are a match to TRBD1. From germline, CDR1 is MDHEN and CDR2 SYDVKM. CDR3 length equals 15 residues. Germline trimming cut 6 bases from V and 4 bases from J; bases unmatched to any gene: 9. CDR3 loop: CASRSTGTGFYGYTF. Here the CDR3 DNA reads TGTGCCAGCAGGTCTACCGGGACAGGGTTCTATGGCTACACCTTC.

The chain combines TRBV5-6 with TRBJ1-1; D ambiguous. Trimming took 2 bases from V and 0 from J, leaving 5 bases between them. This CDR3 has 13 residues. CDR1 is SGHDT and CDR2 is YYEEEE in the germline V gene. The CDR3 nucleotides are TGTGCCAGCAGCTTAGGAGTGAACACTGAAGCTTTCTTT. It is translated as CASSLGVNTEAFF.

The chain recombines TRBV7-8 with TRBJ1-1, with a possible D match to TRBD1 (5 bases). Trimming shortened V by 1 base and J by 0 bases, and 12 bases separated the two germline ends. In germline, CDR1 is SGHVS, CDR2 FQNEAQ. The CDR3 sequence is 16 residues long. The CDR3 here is CASSLGTGIMNTEAFF. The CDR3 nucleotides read TGTGCCAGCAGCTTAGGCACAGGTATTATGAACACTGAAGCTTTCTTT.

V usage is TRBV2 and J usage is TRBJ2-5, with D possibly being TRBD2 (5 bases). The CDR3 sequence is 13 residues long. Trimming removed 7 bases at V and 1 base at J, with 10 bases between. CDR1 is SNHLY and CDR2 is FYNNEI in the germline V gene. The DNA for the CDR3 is TGTGCCAGCAAAAAGCGGTTCCAAGAGACCCAGTACTTC. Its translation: CASKKRFQETQYF. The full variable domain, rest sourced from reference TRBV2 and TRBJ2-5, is EPEVTQTPSHQVTQMGQEVILRCVPISNHLYFYWYRQILGQKVEFLVSFYNNEISEKSEIFDDQFSVERPDGSNFTLKIRSTKLEDSAMYFCASKKRFQETQYFGPGTRLLVL.

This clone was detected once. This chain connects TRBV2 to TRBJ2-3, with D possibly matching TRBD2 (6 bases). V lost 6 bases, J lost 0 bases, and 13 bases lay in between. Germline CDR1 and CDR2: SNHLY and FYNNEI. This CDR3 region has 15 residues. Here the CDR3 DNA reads TGTGCCAGCAGCCTGAGGGGACTTAGCACAGATACGCAGTATTTT. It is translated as CASSLRGLSTDTQYF.

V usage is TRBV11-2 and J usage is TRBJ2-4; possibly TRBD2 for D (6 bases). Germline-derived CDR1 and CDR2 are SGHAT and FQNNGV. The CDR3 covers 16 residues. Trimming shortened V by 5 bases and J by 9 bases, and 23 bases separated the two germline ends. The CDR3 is CASSTLGQEGLGIQYF. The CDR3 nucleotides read TGTGCCAGCAGCACCCTCGGGCAGGAGGGTCTCGGCATTCAGTACTTC.